This T cell receptor (beta chain) stems from a study of CD8 T cell repertoires and HIV-1 epitope variants. V dropped 5 bases and J dropped 5; count of bases not matched to a gene: 6. The germline V gene encodes CDR1 SEHNR and CDR2 FQNEAQ (reference sequence). The CDR3 spans 14 residues. Regarding this clone: As yet, its antigen is unknown.

The data were produced by immunoSEQ multiplex PCR, yet TCRdb's version contains in-frame clones alone and is incomplete. The table includes approximately 5,000 clones, 65% to 70% detected once. This TCR was recovered from a male donor with HIV. The J gene is TRBJ1-5, the V gene TRBV7-9; 7 bases align to TRBD1. Sample: cultured CD8+ T cells derived from PBMCs. The CDR3 sequence is CASSPTGSDQPQHF. In DNA form, the CDR3 reads TGTGCCAGCAGCCCGACAGGGAGTGATCAGCCCCAGCATTTT.